One sample yielded the 29 T cell receptor beta chains listed below, sequenced in a study of identical twins. TCRdb recomputed calls from the 5' RACE reads with MiXCR, one row per CDR3 protein. This sample has approximately 220,000 distinct CDR3 sequences, with roughly 10% found just once. Sequencing input: memory (CD45RO+) T cells sorted from blood. The receptors come from a young woman in good health.

Only a few counts were recorded for this clonotype. The V call is TRBV7-2, the J call TRBJ2-1, with D possibly TRBD2 on 6 matching bases. Per germline, CDR1 SGHTA and CDR2 FQGNSA. CDR3 length equals 13 residues. V lost 3 bases to trimming and J lost 9 bases, with 12 bases between them. CDR3 in DNA: TGTGCCAGCAGCTTTTCTAGCGCCGGTGAGCAGTTCTTC. It yields the protein CASSFSSAGEQFF.

V usage is TRBV27 and J usage is TRBJ2-1; 11 nucleotides match TRBD1. The CDR3 consists of 20 residues. Germline V gene lookup returns CDR1 MNHEY and CDR2 SMNVEV (reference sequence). The trim removed 4 bases at V and 8 bases at J, leaving 22 bases unmatched. The CDR3 reads CASSSDRGLTSGYNDYEQFF. The CDR3 DNA sequence: TGTGCCAGCAGTTCGGACAGGGGGCTTACTAGCGGGTACAATGACTATGAGCAGTTCTTC.

There are a few counts of this clonotype. This chain links TRBV19 with TRBJ1-1, with D uncertain. The germline V gene encodes CDR1 LNHDA and CDR2 SQIVND (reference sequence). The CDR3 is made up of 14 amino acids. With 2 bases removed from V and 7 bases from J, the gap between germline ends came to 14 bases. CDR3 amino acids: CASSIKGGRSEAFF. The CDR3 DNA reads as TGTGCCAGTAGTATAAAAGGCGGTAGGAGTGAAGCTTTCTTT.

Ten or more counts support this clonotype. This rearrangement joins TRBV5-1 to TRBJ2-1; D is ambiguous. The CDR3 runs to 13 residues. Trimming cost V 2 bases and J 5 bases, with 8 bases left between them. CDR1 is SGHRS and CDR2 is YFSETQ in the germline V gene. CDR3 sequence: CASSFTTNNEQFF. Here the CDR3 DNA reads TGCGCCAGCAGCTTTACTACCAACAATGAGCAGTTCTTC.

The V and J genes are TRBV9 and TRBJ2-3; TRBD2 matches 8 bases. This CDR3 is 16 amino acids long. V was clipped by 3 bases and J by 3 bases; unmatched bases: 9. Germline V gene data show CDR1 as SGDLS and CDR2 as YYNGEE. The chain's CDR3 is CASSAAVGTRTDTQYF. The CDR3, as DNA: TGTGCCAGCAGCGCCGCCGTGGGGACTAGGACAGATACGCAGTATTTT.

This clonotype was counted a few times. This chain uses TRBV19 with TRBJ1-5; the match to TRBD1 covers 8 bases. The junction had 8 bases not matched to a gene; V was cut back by 9 bases and J by 4 bases. This CDR3 has 14 residues. The germline CDR1 and CDR2 sequences are LNHDA and SQIVND (reference sequence). In DNA, the CDR3 is TGTGCCAGCCGACAGGGGTGGAAGAATCAGCCCCAGCATTTT. It specifies CASRQGWKNQPQHF.

This clonotype showed up many times. The genes are TRBV24-1 and TRBJ2-4; D gene uncertain. The CDR3 is 12 amino acids. The V gene lost 2 bases and the J gene lost 2 bases, with 0 bases spanning the gap. CDR1 is KGHDR and CDR2 is SFDVKD in the germline V gene. This chain's CDR3 is CATSDSKNIQYF. The CDR3 DNA sequence: TGTGCCACCAGTGATTCCAAAAACATTCAGTACTTC.

The chain is built from TRBV12-3 or TRBV12-4 and TRBJ1-6; TRBD1 is a possible D gene (5 bases). The CDR3 spans 16 residues. Trimming removed 3 bases at V and 1 base at J, with 10 bases between. Here the CDR3 reads CASSLYQGSYNSPLHF. In DNA, the CDR3 is TGTGCCAGCAGTTTGTACCAGGGTTCCTATAATTCACCCCTCCACTTT.

In its sample, this clonotype was seen many times. The chain couples TRBV5-1 to TRBJ2-2; perhaps TRBD2 as D (5 bases). V lost 2 bases to trimming and J lost 1 base, with 9 bases between them. The CDR3 runs 15 residues. The germline V gene encodes CDR1 SGHRS and CDR2 YFSETQ. The CDR3, as DNA: TGCGCCAGCAGCTTAGAGGGCCTGAACACCGGGGAGCTGTTTTTT. Amino acid sequence: CASSLEGLNTGELFF.

This clonotype was observed a few times. This rearrangement joins TRBV10-3 to TRBJ1-1; D not certain. This CDR3 comprises 13 residues. Per germline, CDR1 ENHRY and CDR2 SYGVKD. Trimming removed 7 bases from V and 0 bases from J, with 9 bases in between. CDR3 nucleotide sequence: TGTGCCATCAATACGGCTATGAACACTGAAGCTTTCTTT. This codes for CAINTAMNTEAFF.

This sequence joins TRBV2 and TRBJ1-3; D gene unclear. Between the trimmed V and J ends, which lost 4 bases and 0 bases, there was a span of 7 bases. CDR3 length: 14 residues. Germline values: CDR1 SNHLY, CDR2 FYNNEI. The CDR3 DNA reads TGTGCCAGCAGTGTAGGTCTCTCTGGAAACACCATATATTTT. Its protein is CASSVGLSGNTIYF.

The genes are TRBV7-2 and TRBJ2-5, with a tentative D call TRBD1 (5 bases). The CDR3 is 16 residues long. Trimming cost V 1 base and J 5 bases, with 17 bases left between them. CDR1 SGHTA and CDR2 FQGNSA come from the germline V gene. This chain's CDR3 is CASSLGGGPIRETQYF. DNA of the CDR3: TGTGCCAGCAGCTTAGGGGGCGGTCCTATCAGGGAGACCCAGTACTTC.

This clonotype has only a few counts. V gene TRBV11-2 combines with J gene TRBJ2-3; D ambiguous. Germline V gene lookup returns CDR1 SGHAT and CDR2 FQNNGV. The CDR3 is 13 amino acids. The V end lost 3 bases, the J end lost 6 bases, and 10 bases lay between the germline ends. The CDR3 DNA reads TGTGCCAGCAGCTTTAACGGCGCGGATACGCAGTATTTT. It translates to CASSFNGADTQYF.

This clonotype has at least ten counts. V gene TRBV18 combines with J gene TRBJ1-3, with D hard to call. Between the trimmed V and J ends, which lost 1 base and 4 bases, there was a span of 8 bases. This CDR3 region has 14 residues. The germline CDR1 and CDR2 sequences are KGHSH and LQKENI. In DNA form, the CDR3 reads TGTGCCAGCTCACCACAGGGTTCCGGAAACACCATATATTTT. Translation gives CASSPQGSGNTIYF.

This clonotype was recorded many times. The V and J genes are TRBV20-1 and TRBJ2-7; D ambiguous. CDR3 length equals 14 residues. The V gene lost 3 bases and the J gene lost 1 base, with 13 bases spanning the gap. Germline V gene lookup returns CDR1 DFQATT and CDR2 SNEGSKA (reference sequence). The chain's CDR3 is CSASGGRVSYEQYF. The CDR3 DNA sequence: TGCAGTGCTAGCGGTGGACGCGTTTCCTACGAGCAGTACTTC.

This clonotype was counted many times. V gene TRBV20-1 combines with J gene TRBJ2-7; possibly TRBD1 for D (5 bases). Trimming left V 0 bases short and J 5 bases short, with 11 bases between. From germline, CDR1 is DFQATT and CDR2 SNEGSKA (reference sequence). The CDR3 contains 13 residues. CDR3 amino acids: CSARDTGFDEQYF. The CDR3 coding sequence is TGCAGTGCTAGAGACACAGGTTTTGACGAGCAGTACTTC.

The chain carries TRBV20-1 and TRBJ1-1; no clear D gene. The V end lost 0 bases, the J end lost 1 base, and 9 bases lay between the germline ends. CDR3 length equals 14 residues. The germline gives CDR1 DFQATT, CDR2 SNEGSKA (reference sequence). The CDR3 region is CSAREGSPNTEAFF. The CDR3 region has the DNA TGCAGTGCTAGAGAGGGGTCGCCGAACACTGAAGCTTTCTTT.

The V call is TRBV27, the J call TRBJ2-5; no firm D call. Germline values: CDR1 MNHEY, CDR2 SMNVEV (reference sequence). The V end was cut by 5 bases, the J end by 4 bases, with 11 bases between. This CDR3 is built from 13 residues. The CDR3 DNA reads TGTGCCAGCAGTGCAAAGCTGCGAGAGACCCAGTACTTC. Translation: CASSAKLRETQYF.

This clonotype was picked up a small number of times. The J gene is TRBJ2-3, the V gene TRBV20-1; 7 nucleotides line up with TRBD2. The CDR3 is 16 residues long. Germline loops: CDR1 DFQATT, CDR2 SNEGSKA (reference sequence). The trim removed 6 bases at V and 0 bases at J, leaving 12 bases unmatched. CDR3 loop: CSAAAMASGSTDTQYF. CDR3 in DNA: TGCAGTGCGGCCGCCATGGCTAGCGGTAGCACAGATACGCAGTATTTT.

Only a few counts were recorded for this clonotype. V gene TRBV12-3 or TRBV12-4 combines with J gene TRBJ1-5; possibly TRBD1 for D (5 bases). This CDR3 spans 13 amino acids. Trimming removed 5 bases from V and 7 bases from J, with 12 bases in between. CDR3 residues: CASSSTRGQPQHF. The CDR3 DNA reads TGTGCCAGCAGTAGTACAAGGGGACAGCCCCAGCATTTT.

This clonotype was seen a handful of times. J is TRBJ2-4 and V is TRBV20-1; TRBD1 matches at 7 bases. V gave up 6 bases and J gave up 1 base; unmatched junction bases: 3. The CDR3 has 13 residues. CDR1 and CDR2 (germline): DFQATT, SNEGSKA (reference sequence). CDR3 coding DNA: TGCAGTGCATCACAGGGGGCCAAAAACATTCAGTACTTC. Protein sequence: CSASQGAKNIQYF.

This clonotype was recorded a few times. The rearrangement links TRBV7-2 to TRBJ1-5, with D maybe TRBD1 (5 bases). Between the trimmed V and J ends, which lost 4 bases and 2 bases, there was a span of 12 bases. The CDR3 length is 15 residues. Germline V gene sequence: CDR1 SGHTA, CDR2 FQGNSA. The CDR3 DNA reads as TGTGCCAGCAGCTCGCCTTGGGGGGGCAATCAGCCCCAGCATTTT. Its protein product is CASSSPWGGNQPQHF.

The chain has TRBV7-2 and TRBJ1-1, with D tentatively TRBD1 (6 bases). The CDR3 is 15 amino acids. The ends were cut back, 1 base at V and 6 bases at J, with 15 bases in the middle. CDR1 is SGHTA, CDR2 FQGNSA, per germline. The CDR3 spells CASSLGQAFSAEAFF. The CDR3 region has the DNA TGTGCCAGCAGCTTAGGACAGGCCTTTTCGGCTGAAGCTTTCTTT.

Only a few counts were recorded for this clonotype. This chain uses TRBV6-1 with TRBJ2-2, with 8 nucleotides matching TRBD1. This CDR3 has 15 amino acids. Germline loops: CDR1 MNHNS, CDR2 SASEGT. V shed 10 bases and J 2 bases; nucleotides not matched to a gene: 9. This chain's CDR3 is CANSRGQGNTGELFF. CDR3 bases: TGTGCCAACTCCAGGGGGCAGGGAAACACCGGGGAGCTGTTTTTT.

This clonotype was counted at least ten times. CDR3 DNA: TGTGCCAGTGGACTGACACCAGATACGCAGTATTTT. Translation: CASGLTPDTQYF. The chain recombines TRBV12-3 or TRBV12-4 with TRBJ2-3, with a tentative D call TRBD2 (5 bases). The CDR3 sequence is 12 residues long. Trimming removed 9 bases from V and 4 bases from J, with 11 bases in between.

This clonotype was counted between two and nine times. The chain combines TRBV20-1 with TRBJ2-7, with D possibly matching TRBD2 (6 bases). Germline V CDR1 and CDR2: DFQATT, SNEGSKA (reference sequence). The CDR3 runs 14 residues. V lost 0 bases and J 2 bases, leaving 11 bases between the germline ends. The CDR3: CSARDRRGTYEQYF. The CDR3 region has the DNA TGCAGTGCTAGAGATCGCCGCGGGACCTACGAGCAGTACTTC.

At least ten counts were recorded for this clonotype. The V call is TRBV20-1, the J call TRBJ2-1; TRBD1 is a possible D gene (5 bases). The CDR3 runs to 13 residues. CDR1 and CDR2 from the germline V gene are DFQATT and SNEGSKA (reference sequence). V lost 4 bases and J lost 0, with 7 bases in between. The DNA of the CDR3 is TGCAGTGCTAAGGGGTCCTCCTACAATGAGCAGTTCTTC. Residues: CSAKGSSYNEQFF.

This clonotype was detected a few times. This chain connects TRBV29-1 to TRBJ2-2; TRBD2 aligns across 16 bases. V trimming: 6 bases; J trimming: 7 bases; junction bases outside the gene matches: 5. The CDR3 contains 15 residues. Looked up from germline, CDR1 is SQVTM and CDR2 is ANQGSEA. This CDR3 is CSVGLAGGPGGELFF. Written as DNA, the CDR3 is TGCAGCGTGGGACTAGCGGGAGGGCCTGGCGGGGAGCTGTTTTTT.

This clonotype came up a few times. J is TRBJ1-2 and V is TRBV6-5; D perhaps matches TRBD1 (6 bases). The length of the CDR3 is 12 residues. V gave up 4 bases and J gave up 13 bases, with 16 bases separating them. The germline V gene has CDR1 MNHEY and CDR2 SVGAGI. The CDR3, as DNA: TGTGCCAGCAGTTCTCTTTTAGGGGGGCTCACCTTC. Its translation is CASSSLLGGLTF.